This TCR beta chain was captured in a study of cytomegalovirus exposure and HLA in healthy donors. Study results and caveats: A later analysis found most CMV-associated TCR beta chains apparently HLA-restricted. In terms of immune exposure information, only CMV serostatus was available.

A multiplex PCR was run with 60 Vbeta primers and 13 Jbeta primers. Libraries were prepared by immunoSEQ multiplex PCR; TCRdb keeps only in-frame clonotypes and omits some of them. Found here are about 180,000 clones, 79% of them singletons; the top ten hold approximately 0.7%. Those who donated were healthy bone marrow donors. About this clone itself: Its antigen is unidentified.

The origin of this receptor is a woman between 40 and 50 years old in good health and CMV-seronegative. The material sequenced was PBMCs.

The CDR3 nucleotides are TGTGCCAGCAGCTTAGGACTAACGGGAGGGCCACAGTTCTTC. Its protein product is CASSLGLTGGPQFF. The rearrangement links TRBV7-2 to TRBJ2-1; TRBD2 matches at 8 bases. The CDR3 has 14 residues. Trimming took 1 base from V and 13 from J; bases not matched to a gene: 9. The germline V gene has CDR1 SGHTA and CDR2 FQGNSA.